The clone carrying this T cell receptor beta chain was seen a handful of times. Antigen specificity is unknown. This record belongs to a study of T-cell memory formation after mild COVID-19. Study-wide results and caveats: Contracting CD4+ clones sat mainly in CM and EM; CD8+ in EMRA. Memory cells collected pre-infection included some clones that later responded, suggesting cross-reactive memory joined.

There are 14 residues in the CDR3. Germline assignment: CDR1 SGHRS and CDR2 YFSETQ. V gave up 0 bases and J gave up 3 bases, with 10 bases separating them. Using its own MiXCR run on the 5' RACE reads, TCRdb lists one record per CDR3 protein. The sample contains about 470,000 distinct CDR3 sequences, about 20% of which appear only once. Specimen: PBMCs or a T cell subset sorted from them (not recorded which). The V and J genes are TRBV5-1 and TRBJ2-7; D call uncertain. The source of this sequence is an adult woman who had mild COVID-19 (a few samples of this study predate the infection). Cell type and time point are not known. CDR3 nucleotides: TGCGCCAGCAGCTTGGACCAAGAGTACTACGAGCAGTACTTC. Its translation is CASSLDQEYYEQYF.